This T cell receptor (beta chain) was sequenced during a study of technical replicates of blood from several donors. Germline assignment: CDR1 SGHRS and CDR2 YFSETQ. This CDR3 region has 16 residues. V dropped 4 bases and J dropped 1 base, with 14 bases sitting between them. Here immunoSEQ multiplex PCR was the method, and the copy in TCRdb shows in-frame clones only, minus some. The sample carries under 90,000 clones, 93% recorded once. The sample was T cells isolated from PBMCs. The TCR originated in a human donor in good health. The chain joins TRBV5-1 to TRBJ2-2, with no clear D. CDR3 in amino acids: CASSVTQVVNTGELFF. The CDR3 coding sequence is TGCGCCAGCAGCGTTACCCAGGTTGTGAACACCGGGGAGCTGTTTTTT.